The next 14 T cell receptor beta chains were all read from a single sample in a study of blood T cell repertoires in COVID-19. Profiled with immunoSEQ multiplex PCR; TCRdb holds only in-frame clones, not every one. Of over 200,000 clones listed, about 89% were seen once; the top ten hold approximately 1.2%. The sequencing input was PBMCs or T cells enriched from blood (not recorded which). The receptor set was obtained from a human donor in a cohort exposed to, infected with or recovered from COVID-19 (not recorded which). The donor label of this sample is uncertain.

The chain couples TRBV7-2 to TRBJ2-7; 7 bases agree with TRBD1. J was trimmed by 5 bases and V by 4 bases; bases with no gene match: 2. CDR1 is SGHTA and CDR2 is FQGNSA in the germline V gene. The CDR3 is 12 residues long. The CDR3: CASSSQGDEQYF. In DNA form, the CDR3 reads TGTGCCAGCAGCTCGCAGGGGGACGAGCAGTACTTC.

V is TRBV18 and J is TRBJ1-1; D gene ambiguous. Germline V gene sequence: CDR1 KGHSH, CDR2 LQKENI. The CDR3 covers 15 residues. Trimming left V 2 bases short and J 1 base short, with 11 bases between. The CDR3 sequence: CASSPYKAGNTEAFF. CDR3 DNA sequence: TGTGCCAGCTCACCATACAAGGCGGGGAACACTGAAGCTTTCTTT.

The chain employs TRBV2 and TRBJ1-5; tentatively, D is TRBD1 (5 bases). Trimming took off 3 bases at V and 5 bases at J, with 11 bases between the two ends. The germline V gene has CDR1 SNHLY and CDR2 FYNNEI. The CDR3 has 14 amino acids. The CDR3 spells CASSDGQGHQPQHF. The CDR3 DNA reads TGTGCCAGCAGTGACGGCCAGGGCCATCAGCCCCAGCATTTT.

For this clone: At the DNA level, this CDR3 is encoded by other sequences in the same sample as well. V and J are TRBV29-1 and TRBJ1-5, with D possibly matching TRBD1 (5 bases). V lost 4 bases and J lost 3, with 7 bases in between. CDR1 is SQVTM and CDR2 is ANQGSEA in the germline V gene. The CDR3 has 12 residues. CDR3 in DNA: TGCAGCGTTGGACAGACCAATCAGCCCCAGCATTTT. Translated: CSVGQTNQPQHF.

The rearrangement joins TRBV5-1 to TRBJ2-7; 11 nucleotides match TRBD1. V shed 2 bases and J 9 bases; nucleotides not matched to a gene: 7. Germline-derived CDR1 and CDR2 are SGHRS and YFSETQ. The CDR3 consists of 14 residues. Here the CDR3 reads CASSFGTGGQAQYF. In nucleotides, the CDR3 is TGCGCCAGCAGCTTCGGGACAGGGGGTCAGGCGCAGTACTTC.

In this sample, this clone turned up once. The J gene is TRBJ2-2, the V gene TRBV2; D is ambiguous. V lost 5 bases and J lost 5, with 12 bases in between. Per the germline V gene, CDR1 is SNHLY and CDR2 is FYNNEI. The CDR3 is made up of 14 amino acids. The CDR3 loop reads CASSRGRTTGELFF. As DNA, the CDR3 is TGTGCCAGCAGTAGAGGTCGAACGACCGGGGAGCTGTTTTTT.

V is TRBV10-3 and J is TRBJ2-7; 9 bases align to TRBD1. The CDR3 covers 13 residues. Trimming at V came to 11 bases and at J to 5 bases, leaving 10 bases not matched to a gene. CDR1 and CDR2 (germline): ENHRY, SYGVKD. The CDR3 DNA reads TGTGCCGCGGGGCGGGACAGGGCTGACGAGCAGTACTTC. Protein sequence: CAAGRDRADEQYF.

This rearrangement joins TRBV5-1 to TRBJ2-3; TRBD2 agrees at 10 bases. Germline V lookup: CDR1 SGHRS, CDR2 YFSETQ. The junction had 11 bases not matched to a gene; V was cut back by 4 bases and J by 6 bases. This CDR3 region has 16 residues. The CDR3 DNA reads as TGCGCCAGCAGCAGTTACAGCGGGGGGGCCGGGGATACGCAGTATTTT. Residues: CASSSYSGGAGDTQYF.

This chain links TRBV27 with TRBJ2-7, with TRBD2 identical over 9 bases. This CDR3 has 16 residues. The V segment lost 2 bases and the J segment 5 bases; nucleotides outside the gene matches: 10. Germline CDR1 reads MNHEY; CDR2 reads SMNVEV (reference sequence). CDR3 protein: CASSLASGLAWNEQYF. CDR3 DNA: TGTGCCAGCAGTTTAGCGTCGGGACTAGCTTGGAACGAGCAGTACTTC.

The J gene is TRBJ2-4, the V gene TRBV10-3; 7 bases match TRBD2. The V gene end was trimmed by 3 bases and the J gene end by 8 bases; junction bases not matched to a gene: 13. CDR3 length: 16 amino acids. In germline, CDR1 is ENHRY, CDR2 SYGVKD. The CDR3 nucleotides read TGTGCCATCAGTGACCGAAGCGGGGCCCCCCGGGACATTCAGTACTTC. It is translated as CAISDRSGAPRDIQYF.

The chain is built from TRBV19 and TRBJ2-7, with D maybe TRBD2 (6 bases). This CDR3 has 17 amino acids. Germline-derived CDR1 and CDR2 are LNHDA and SQIVND (reference sequence). Trimming left V 1 base short and J 2 bases short, with 18 bases between. The CDR3 is CASSIASGRRPPYEQYF. The CDR3 coding sequence is TGTGCCAGTAGTATAGCCTCCGGGAGACGCCCCCCCTACGAGCAGTACTTC.

The chain is built from TRBV13 and TRBJ2-3; 8 nucleotides agree with TRBD2. The J segment lost 0 bases and the V segment lost 2 bases, leaving 4 bases of the junction unmatched. In germline, CDR1 is PRHDT, CDR2 FYEKMQ (reference sequence). This CDR3 has 16 residues. In nucleotides, the CDR3 is TGTGCCAGCAGCTTACAAGCGGGGGTGAGCACAGATACGCAGTATTTT. Its translation: CASSLQAGVSTDTQYF.

This chain uses TRBV21-1 with TRBJ1-1; TRBD1, the table's D call, lacks a check against the DNA. TRBV21-1 is described as a pseudogene. The CDR3 extends over 15 amino acids. CDR3 coding DNA: TGTGCCAGCAGCAAAGCCCGGGACAGGGGAACTGAAGCTTTCTTT. It translates to CASSKARDRGTEAFF.

The chain combines TRBV6-1 with TRBJ2-5, with 7 bases matching TRBD2. V lost 3 bases and J lost 1; bases outside the gene matches: 5. From germline, CDR1 is MNHNS and CDR2 SASEGT. The CDR3 is 15 residues long. As DNA, the CDR3 is TGTGCCAGCAGTGAGTTCCGGGGGGTCCAAGAGACCCAGTACTTC. Amino acids: CASSEFRGVQETQYF.